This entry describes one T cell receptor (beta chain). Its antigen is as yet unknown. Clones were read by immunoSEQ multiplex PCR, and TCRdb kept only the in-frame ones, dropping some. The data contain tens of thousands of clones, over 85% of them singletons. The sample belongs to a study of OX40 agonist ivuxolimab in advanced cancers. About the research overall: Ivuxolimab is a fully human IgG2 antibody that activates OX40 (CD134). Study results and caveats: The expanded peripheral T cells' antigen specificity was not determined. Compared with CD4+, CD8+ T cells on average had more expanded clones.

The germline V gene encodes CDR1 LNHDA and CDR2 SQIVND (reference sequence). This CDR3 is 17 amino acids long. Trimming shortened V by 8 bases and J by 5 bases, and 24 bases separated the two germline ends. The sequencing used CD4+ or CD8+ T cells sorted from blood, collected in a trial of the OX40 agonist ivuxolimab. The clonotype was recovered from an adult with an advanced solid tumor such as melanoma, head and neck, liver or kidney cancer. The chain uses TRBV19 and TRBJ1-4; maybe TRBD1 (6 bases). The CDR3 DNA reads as TGTGCCAGTTATAAGAGGACAGTCTGGAAGGACAATGAAAAACTGTTTTTT. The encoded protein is CASYKRTVWKDNEKLFF.